The source of this T cell receptor (beta chain) is a study of relationships among human T cell subsets (dated by TCRdb to about 2010). Describing the broader study: Sequencing was performed on eight distinct blood T cell populations: pan T, CD8 cytotoxic, regulatory, Th1, Th2, naive plus transitional, activated and memory cells. The paper's findings and limits, for the study overall: Over 55% of CD8+ cytotoxic sequences were found to belong to clones with over 100 reads, whereas few such clones were observed in the regulatory and Th2 subsets. Substantial sharing of CDR3s among Th1, Th2 and regulatory T cells was interpreted as suggestive of stochastic cell fate choices. The bead-based sorting was unable to rule out the presence of a CD4+CD8+ double-positive population. Across the seven subsets, no statistically significant differences turned up in V, D and J usage, CDR3 length, or N-nucleotide additions. T cell counts went unrecorded for a couple of pan T samples, which were processed alongside pan B cells.

V gives up 4 bases and J gives up 4 bases, and the segment between their germline ends measures 17 bases. The CDR3 sequence holds 17 residues, the cysteine and phenylalanine included. Only the CDR3 DNA stays, 51 bases, in frame from base 1. The germline V gene gives CDR1 as MGHRA and CDR2 as YSYEKL. Library creation used multiplex PCR. TCRdb records 454 GS FLX as the sequencer. Semiquantitative ARM-PCR was used to amplify the TCR alpha and beta CDR3 regions from mRNA. In ARM-PCR, tagged nested gene-specific primers were applied first, and communal superprimers then carried out the exponential amplification. Exonuclease was used to remove the nested primers before the first-round PCR products went through the second amplification round. The amplicons were sequenced on the 454 platform, which can rapidly sequence millions of DNA fragments without cloning bias. A read mappable to both V and J germline segments was defined as an effective read. For the original study's pipeline: IRmap, which uses pyromap, a Smith-Waterman modification adapted to 454 sequencing errors, was used to assign reads to germline V, D and J segments. Cutoffs set at the 99th percentile of alignment scores from simulated random sequences were applied to filter D-beta assignments. The amino acids between the conserved V-segment Y[YFLI]C motif and the J-segment [FW]GXGT motif were defined as CDR3. A compound Poisson process model, previously applied to large-scale EST data, was used to estimate repertoire diversity. A procedure for detecting cross-contamination was applied so that sample contamination could be argued against as the origin of shared CDR3s. TCRdb reprocessing: public reads trimmed at Q25 with fastp, clones called with MiXCR, in-frame beta chains kept. CDR3 protein duplicates are merged, each entry listing the most common genes and DNA. TCRdb, rather than the study authors, made the V and J calls. The sample data list 16,000 or so distinct CDR3 sequences, and around two thirds of these were observed just once. The ten largest account for under 40% of the sample.

To note about this clonotype: No antigen is known for it. No base qualities exist here, and no much larger clone lies one base off it.

Miltenyi superparamagnetic beads coated with subset-specific monoclonal antibodies were used for isolation of the T cell subsets. Peripheral blood was used as the source from which all T cell populations were isolated. Mononuclear cells were obtained from whole blood by Ficoll separation, and monocytes were then depleted with anti-CD14 microbeads. Right after isolation, the cell populations were resuspended in RNAprotect reagent. The pan T sample consisted of CD3+ T cells in general. Sequences were obtained from total T cells sorted from blood. The label giving this sample's cell subset or site can be read as: CD3+ T cells in general. This TCR was sampled from a middle-aged man in good health. The receptor chain draws on TRBV4-1 and TRBJ2-6; the D gene could be TRBD1 or TRBD2, each one agreeing over 5 bases. The CDR3 region reads CASSPSGTAVGANVLTF. DNA sequence: TGCGCCAGCAGCCCTTCCGGGACGGCGGTGGGGGCCAACGTCCTGACTTTC.